This T cell receptor (beta chain) was retrieved from a study of blood T cells in healthy people across ages (dated by TCRdb to between 2015 and 2016). A note on the overall study: In model experiments, template switching captured about one uniquely barcoded TCR beta cDNA molecule for every two T cells. To avoid experimental bias, donors of different ages were distributed randomly across sequencing lanes. To track age-related changes in TCR beta repertoire diversity, the study relied on deep sequencing normalized with unique cDNA molecular identifiers. Four age groups were formed from the donors: young (average 16 years), middle-aged (approximately 39), aged (62) and long-lived (roughly 88). For two donors (one aged 18 to 30 and one aged 80 or older), the study analyzed two additional independent replicas of 1 million unique cDNA reads from the same blood draw. The study at large found these results: The CMV infection status of donors was not known, potentially confounding age-related changes in expanded clonotypes. Because profiling used bulk unsorted PBMCs, naive and antigen-experienced compartments could not be compared conclusively. Observed TCR beta diversity per million T cells fell roughly linearly with age, and a significant reduction was already apparent by age around 39. Estimates of total diversity based on one million sequenced T cells were considered lower bounds and underestimates. Observed TCR beta diversity correlated strongly with the percentage of naive T cells measured by flow cytometry. The long-lived group showed more naive CD4+ T cells, fewer expanded clones and increased TCR diversity than the aged group, suggesting age selection.

To prepare the library, 5' RACE was applied. The sequencer listed for this sample is Illumina HiSeq 2500. A second PCR of roughly 7 to 12 cycles was run with a J-beta primer mix and a sample-barcoded 5' primer. A unique molecular identifier was introduced onto each TCR beta cDNA molecule by a template-switch 5' adaptor carrying 12 random nucleotides. Each sample yielded at least 3 million CDR3-containing paired-end reads. The Mint cDNA synthesis kit, primed by a TRBC-specific oligonucleotide, was used to synthesize first-strand cDNA from all RNA. Following uracil-DNA glycosylase treatment, a first 18-cycle PCR with universal primers M1SS and BC2_uni_R was performed on all cDNA. Under the source paper's analysis protocol: For normalization, 1 million high-quality reads, each with a distinct molecular identifier, were randomly selected from each sample. Reads sharing molecular identifiers were discarded rather than binned into consensus sequences. MiTCR, run with a Q25 quality threshold and the strictest error-elimination algorithm, handled CDR3 identification, clonotype clustering and error correction. A nonparametric unseen species model with Euler transformation was used to estimate a lower bound on total TCR beta diversity. Using fastp trimming at Q25 and MiXCR clonotype assembly, TCRdb reanalyzed the public sequencing data and kept in-frame beta chains. Merged by CDR3 protein, the rows form single entries marked with the most common genes and DNA. These V and J calls rely on TCRdb rather than the paper's analysis. The sample table records about 1.8 million distinct CDR3 sequences; just under 50% of these occur just once. The top ten clones comprise 2.1% of the sample.

This clonotype was seen a handful of times. Its antigen is still unknown. No quality values exist for individual bases; no much larger clone is one base distant. The roughly 39 donors, aged about 6 to 100 years, were systemically healthy Caucasian individuals from Russia. Each donor gave ten milliliters of peripheral blood, collected into EDTA-treated Vacutainer tubes. Ficoll-Paque density-gradient centrifugation was used to isolate PBMCs, with at least 7 million per sample. Total RNA, at least 6 micrograms per sample, was extracted from PBMCs with Trizol reagent. The percentages of naive CD45RAhigh/CD27high T cells were determined by flow cytometry on a PBMC aliquot from every donor. V was cut back by 6 bases and J by 8 bases, leaving a gap of 13 bases between them. The germline V gene provides CDR1 SQVTM and CDR2 ANQGSEA. Inclusive of the bounding cysteine and phenylalanine, the CDR3 is 12 residues long. The kept DNA is CDR3 alone, 36 bases in frame from the first base.

The receptor was derived from a woman between 40 and 50 years old in good health. The chain couples TRBV29-1 to TRBJ1-4; the D segment could be TRBD1, given 5 matching bases. Sequenced input: blood. In nucleotide form, the sequence is TGCAGCGTCAGGACATCGGGGGAAAAACTGTTTTTT. Its protein reads: CSVRTSGEKLFF.